The 27 T cell receptor beta chains in this list originate from one sample, sequenced in a study of OX40 agonist ivuxolimab in advanced cancers. Profiled with immunoSEQ multiplex PCR; TCRdb holds only in-frame clones, not every one. The table has roughly 51,000 clones, roughly 89% seen once. Material: CD4+ or CD8+ T cells sorted from blood, obtained in a trial of the OX40 agonist ivuxolimab. The receptors originated from an adult with an advanced solid tumor such as melanoma, head and neck, liver or kidney cancer.

With respect to this clone: Mismatch with germline at one junction end may stem from a read error. The chain couples TRBV2 to TRBJ2-4; TRBD1 might be the D (5 bases). There are 16 residues in the CDR3. Germline assignment: CDR1 SNHLY and CDR2 FYNNEI. CDR3 coding DNA: TGTGCCGGCAGTGAGAGACAGATATTAGCCAAAAACATTCAGTACTTC. Protein sequence: CAGSERQILAKNIQYF. The full variable domain, with the rest looked up from reference TRBV2 and TRBJ2-4, is EPEVTQTPSHQVTQMGQEVILRCVPISNHLYFYWYRQILGQKVEFLVSFYNNEISEKSEIFDDQFSVERPDGSNFTLKIRSTKLEDSAMYFCAGSERQILAKNIQYFGAGTRLSVL.

This CDR3 reads CASSLGASGRARNEQFF. CDR3 nucleotides: TGTGCCAGCAGCTTAGGGGCTAGCGGGAGGGCCAGAAATGAGCAGTTCTTC. The chain recombines TRBV7-8 with TRBJ2-1; 12 nucleotides line up with TRBD2. Trimming removed 1 base from V and 7 bases from J; junction bases left unmatched: 8. In germline, CDR1 is SGHVS, CDR2 FQNEAQ. The CDR3 totals 17 residues.

This chain connects TRBV2 to TRBJ1-5; no clear D. The CDR3 is made up of 13 amino acids. CDR1 and CDR2 (germline): SNHLY, FYNNEI. Trimming removed 7 bases from V and 6 bases from J, with 13 bases in between. The DNA of the CDR3 is TGTGCCAGCACCGGAGCGGGAAGTCAGCCCCAGCATTTT. Residues: CASTGAGSQPQHF. The full variable domain, rest sourced from reference TRBV2 and TRBJ1-5, is EPEVTQTPSHQVTQMGQEVILRCVPISNHLYFYWYRQILGQKVEFLVSFYNNEISEKSEIFDDQFSVERPDGSNFTLKIRSTKLEDSAMYFCASTGAGSQPQHFGDGTRLSIL.

The genes are TRBV30 and TRBJ2-1; D gene ambiguous. Germline assignment: CDR1 GTSNPN and CDR2 SVGIG (reference sequence). V lost 5 bases, J lost 4 bases, and 6 bases lay in between. This CDR3 has 11 amino acids. CDR3 protein: CAWGNYNEQFF. Here the CDR3 DNA reads TGTGCCTGGGGTAATTACAATGAGCAGTTCTTC.

The chain uses TRBV6-6 and TRBJ2-3; TRBD2 agrees at 7 bases. Germline CDR1 is MNHNY and CDR2 is SVGAGI (reference sequence). The CDR3 extends over 15 amino acids. The junction had 15 bases not matched to a gene; V was cut back by 7 bases and J by 8 bases. In DNA form, the CDR3 reads TGTGCCAGCACCTCAAGCCCCAGCGGCGGGAGTACGCAGTATTTT. Its translation: CASTSSPSGGSTQYF.

The chain links TRBV7-8 to TRBJ1-3, with D perhaps matching TRBD1 (5 bases). V shed 6 bases and J shed 4 bases, with 22 bases lying between them. Germline loops: CDR1 SGHVS, CDR2 FQNEAQ. This CDR3 region has 17 residues. The CDR3 is CASRRSSRVFSGNTIYF. The CDR3 DNA sequence: TGTGCCAGCAGAAGGAGTTCCAGGGTGTTTTCGGGAAACACCATATATTTT. The complete variable domain, with remaining parts taken from reference TRBV7-8 and TRBJ1-3, reads GAGVSQSPRYKVAKRGQDVALRCDPISGHVSLFWYQQALGQGPEFLTYFQNEAQLDKSGLPSDRFFAERPEGSVSTLKIQRTQQEDSAVYLCASRRSSRVFSGNTIYFGEGSWLTVV.

The chain couples TRBV7-9 to TRBJ1-1; possible D gene TRBD1, 5 bases. V lost 5 bases and J lost 4, with 20 bases in between. This CDR3 contains 16 residues. The germline V gene has CDR1 SEHNR and CDR2 FQNEAQ (reference sequence). The CDR3 DNA reads as TGTGCCAGCAGCCCTAGGAACAGTCCAAGGGGCACTGAAGCTTTCTTT. Residues: CASSPRNSPRGTEAFF.

The rearrangement joins TRBV19 to TRBJ1-5, with D possibly TRBD1 on 5 matching bases. V dropped 3 bases and J dropped 7 bases, with 10 bases sitting between them. Per germline, CDR1 LNHDA and CDR2 SQIVND (reference sequence). The CDR3 has 13 amino acids. The CDR3 DNA follows: TGTGCCAGTAGTATCGGGGGGGGACAGCCCCAGCATTTT. Translating gives CASSIGGGQPQHF.

The chain joins TRBV19 to TRBJ2-7, with TRBD2 matching over 9 bases. V lost 6 bases to trimming and J lost 2 bases; unmatched junction nucleotides: 8. The germline V gene has CDR1 LNHDA and CDR2 SQIVND (reference sequence). This CDR3 is 15 amino acids long. CDR3 nucleotides: TGTGCCAGTAGAGAACGAGCGGGAGGACCCTACGAGCAGTACTTC. Translation gives CASRERAGGPYEQYF. Full variable domain (remainder filled in from reference TRBV19 and TRBJ2-7): DGGITQSPKYLFRKEGQNVTLSCEQNLNHDAMYWYRQDPGQGLRLIYYSQIVNDFQKGDIAEGYSVSREKKESFPLTVTSAQKNPTAFYLCASRERAGGPYEQYFGPGTRLTVT.

The chain is built from TRBV27 and TRBJ2-7; 7 nucleotides line up with TRBD1. After removal of 4 bases from V and 3 bases from J, the junction contained 9 bases not matched to a gene. The CDR3 loop spans 15 amino acids. The germline V gene encodes CDR1 MNHEY and CDR2 SMNVEV (reference sequence). The CDR3 sequence: CASSSAGTDYYEQYF. In DNA, the CDR3 is TGTGCCAGCAGTTCCGCCGGGACAGACTACTACGAGCAGTACTTC.

Only one count was recorded for this clone. The chain employs TRBV18 and TRBJ1-1, with D possibly being TRBD1 (5 bases). The CDR3 is 13 residues long. The germline CDR1 and CDR2 sequences are KGHSH and LQKENI. Deletions cut 2 bases from V and 1 base from J, with 5 bases between. This chain's CDR3 is CASSPGTNTEAFF. Here the CDR3 DNA reads TGTGCCAGCTCACCAGGGACGAACACTGAAGCTTTCTTT. The whole variable domain, remainder taken from reference TRBV18 and TRBJ1-1, is NAGVMQNPRHLVRRRGQEARLRCSPMKGHSHVYWYRQLPEEGLKFMVYLQKENIIDESGMPKERFSAEFPKEGPSILRIQQVVRGDSAAYFCASSPGTNTEAFFGQGTRLTVV.

This chain links TRBV2 with TRBJ1-2; D is unclear. The CDR3 loop spans 12 amino acids. V was trimmed by 6 bases and J by 0 bases, leaving 5 bases between them. The V gene's germline CDR1 is SNHLY and CDR2 FYNNEI. The CDR3 loop is CASRRTNYGYTF. For the CDR3, the DNA is TGTGCCAGCAGACGAACTAACTATGGCTACACCTTC.

The DNA for the CDR3 is TGTGCCAGCAGCCTCGGACAGGGATCCTACAATGAGCAGTTCTTC. It codes for CASSLGQGSYNEQFF. This chain connects TRBV7-9 to TRBJ2-1; 8 positions match TRBD1. Germline V CDR1 and CDR2: SEHNR, FQNEAQ (reference sequence). CDR3 size: 15 residues. Unmatched junction bases numbered 4, after V lost 5 bases and J lost 1 base.

The rearrangement links TRBV10-3 to TRBJ1-4; 8 nucleotides agree with TRBD1. This CDR3 spans 15 amino acids. V shed 6 bases, J shed 6 bases, and the junction held 9 bases outside the gene matches. CDR1 and CDR2 (germline): ENHRY, SYGVKD. CDR3 in DNA: TGTGCCATCAGCGCCGGACAGGGAAGAGATGAAAAACTGTTTTTT. This sequence encodes CAISAGQGRDEKLFF.

The chain joins TRBV2 to TRBJ1-4; D gene unclear. This CDR3 has 14 amino acids. The V end was cut by 7 bases, the J end by 6 bases, with 15 bases between. Germline V gene data show CDR1 as SNHLY and CDR2 as FYNNEI. In DNA, the CDR3 is TGTGCCAGCACTCGTGGGGAATTGGATGAAAAACTGTTTTTT. The encoded protein is CASTRGELDEKLFF.

The genes are TRBV10-3 and TRBJ2-7, with a possible D match to TRBD1 (5 bases). This CDR3 has 13 amino acids. Germline assignment: CDR1 ENHRY and CDR2 SYGVKD. The germline V and J ends were trimmed by 2 bases and 3 bases, with 8 bases remaining between them. As DNA, the CDR3 is TGTGCCATCAGTGAGGGCAGGGACTACGAGCAGTACTTC. Translated, it gives CAISEGRDYEQYF.

This chain connects TRBV27 to TRBJ2-6; D is undetermined. The CDR3 has 15 amino acids. From germline, CDR1 is MNHEY and CDR2 SMNVEV (reference sequence). The ends were cut back, 3 bases at V and 1 base at J, with 7 bases in the middle. The CDR3 DNA sequence: TGTGCCAGCAGTTTGTTAGGGTCTGGGGCCAACGTCCTGACTTTC. Translating it yields CASSLLGSGANVLTF.

This clone was found once. The genes are TRBV4-2 and TRBJ1-1; D may be TRBD1 (5 bases). This CDR3 has 16 residues. Germline CDR1 reads LGHNA; CDR2 reads YNFKEQ. V was cut by 4 bases and J by 0 bases, with 15 bases left in between. The CDR3 region has the DNA TGTGCCAGCAGCCGCAAAGGGGAGTCTCTGAACACTGAAGCTTTCTTT. It encodes CASSRKGESLNTEAFF.

The rearrangement uses TRBV5-1 and TRBJ1-6; no reliable D call. V lost 1 base to trimming and J lost 5 bases, with 10 bases between them. Germline CDR1 and CDR2: SGHRS and YFSETQ. The CDR3 is 15 amino acids. This CDR3 is CASSLRPENNSPLHF. In DNA form, the CDR3 reads TGCGCCAGCAGCTTGCGGCCTGAAAATAATTCACCCCTCCACTTT.

The rearrangement links TRBV2 to TRBJ2-7, with D tentatively TRBD1 (6 bases). Between the trimmed V and J ends, which lost 8 bases and 5 bases, there was a span of 13 bases. The CDR3 totals 12 residues. CDR1 and CDR2 from the germline V gene are SNHLY and FYNNEI. CDR3 in DNA: TGTGCCAGCGGCCAAACAGGGAACGAGCAGTACTTC. The encoded protein is CASGQTGNEQYF.

The chain couples TRBV9 to TRBJ1-1, with D uncertain. V was pared by 2 bases and J by 2 bases, with 10 bases between. The CDR3 loop spans 14 amino acids. Germline lookup yields CDR1 SGDLS and CDR2 YYNGEE. The CDR3 DNA sequence: TGTGCCAGCAGCGTGGCAGGTACTAACACTGAAGCTTTCTTT. This encodes CASSVAGTNTEAFF.

The genes are TRBV19 and TRBJ1-5; D is unclear. The CDR3 is 14 amino acids. CDR1 is LNHDA and CDR2 is SQIVND in the germline V gene (reference sequence). V gave up 3 bases and J gave up 0 bases, with 6 bases separating them. Written as DNA, the CDR3 is TGTGCCAGTAGTATGGGCAGTAGCAATCAGCCCCAGCATTTT. Protein: CASSMGSSNQPQHF.

The gene calls are TRBV20-1 and TRBJ1-1; tentative D call: TRBD1 (5 bases). Per the germline V gene, CDR1 is DFQATT and CDR2 is SNEGSKA (reference sequence). The CDR3 contains 11 residues. Trimming left V 5 bases short and J 14 bases short, with 18 bases between. This CDR3 is CSALSGPTSFF. CDR3 DNA: TGCAGTGCTTTATCGGGACCGACTTCCTTCTTT.

The V gene is TRBV6-5, the J gene TRBJ2-7; 10 nucleotides match TRBD1. Germline assignment: CDR1 MNHEY and CDR2 SVGAGI. V was pared by 5 bases and J by 2 bases, with 6 bases of the junction left unmatched. This CDR3 contains 15 residues. CDR3 sequence reads: CASSHRDRGPYEQYF. DNA for the CDR3: TGTGCCAGCAGTCACCGGGACAGGGGTCCCTACGAGCAGTACTTC.

This clone has a handful of counts. This chain uses TRBV4-1 with TRBJ1-2; D may be TRBD1 (5 bases). The ends were cut back, 5 bases at V and 7 bases at J, with 14 bases in the middle. CDR1 is MGHRA, CDR2 YSYEKL, per germline. The CDR3 is 13 amino acids. DNA for the CDR3: TGCGCCAGCAGCAGAGGGGCGGGGTTTGGCTACACCTTC. As protein: CASSRGAGFGYTF.

This clone was seen only once. The CDR3 sequence: CASSELGTGYNEQFF. The CDR3 DNA is TGTGCCAGCAGTGAACTCGGGACAGGCTACAATGAGCAGTTCTTC. V is TRBV2 and J is TRBJ2-1; 8 bases match TRBD1. V trimming: 2 bases; J trimming: 3 bases; junction bases outside the gene matches: 3. The length of the CDR3 is 15 residues. Germline assignment: CDR1 SNHLY and CDR2 FYNNEI.

The V call is TRBV5-1, the J call TRBJ2-3; D is undetermined. Between the trimmed V and J ends, which lost 4 bases and 3 bases, there was a span of 12 bases. This CDR3 has 14 residues. The germline gives CDR1 SGHRS, CDR2 YFSETQ. CDR3 sequence (DNA): TGCGCCAGCAGCGACGGAATTACAACAGATACGCAGTATTTT. Translation gives CASSDGITTDTQYF.